The present TCR beta chain was sequenced within a study of early T cells in non-severe SARS-CoV-2 infection. Findings and limits, study-wide: CD4 and private specificities were missed by VDJdb matching, which favored anti-spike CD8 responses.

Attached unique molecular identifiers marked individual cDNA molecules. Each CDR3 protein is one row after TCRdb ran MiXCR on the 5' RACE reads. There are tens of thousands of distinct CDR3 sequences in the sample; more than 3.5% occur only once, and 7.8% lies in the top ten. The germline V gene has CDR1 DFQATT and CDR2 SNEGSKA (reference sequence). Trimming shortened V by 5 bases and J by 0 bases, and 14 bases separated the two germline ends. The CDR3 sequence is 15 residues long. This clonotype was picked up many times. The antigen is not known. Sequencing was done on a sample of whole blood. This TCR was sampled from an adult who was a healthcare worker with PCR-confirmed SARS-CoV-2 infection or an uninfected control (not recorded which). The chain employs TRBV20-1 and TRBJ1-5; unclear D gene. CDR3 sequence: CSARKDPFSNQPQHF. DNA for the CDR3: TGCAGTGCTCGGAAAGACCCGTTTAGCAATCAGCCCCAGCATTTT.